The entry that follows covers one TCR beta chain sequence. Its antigen is still unknown. Trimming shortened V by 6 bases and J by 3 bases, and 20 bases separated the two germline ends. Per the germline V gene, CDR1 is SGHVS and CDR2 is FQNEAQ. The CDR3 covers 16 residues. The data derive from a study of shared clonotypes between healthy human individuals. Study-level findings and limits: Though the depth was large, rarefaction showed that sorted-subset sequencing was incomplete. Non-shared clonotypes were found to have lower generation probabilities than the clonotypes that were shared by all four of the sorted-subset donors. Naive CD4 clonotype sharing across several donors was about 5.3%.

Several immunoSEQ plates received, in even portions, the genomic DNA of each subset. TCRdb keeps only in-frame clones here, not all; method: immunoSEQ multiplex PCR. Here the sample spans some 650,000 clones, around 97% being singletons. This clonotype was obtained from a woman aged 25 to 39 in good health. This rearrangement joins TRBV7-8 to TRBJ2-5; possibly TRBD2 for D (5 bases). Source material: naive CD4+ T cells sorted from blood. Subset defined: CD45RA+ positively selected. This CDR3 is CASSKTWRTLKETQYF. In nucleotides, the CDR3 is TGTGCCAGCAGTAAGACGTGGAGGACCCTAAAAGAGACCCAGTACTTC.